The 2 T cell receptor beta chains below were found in one sample sequenced in a study of cytomegalovirus exposure and HLA in healthy donors. This table comes from immunoSEQ multiplex PCR, and its TCRdb copy is limited to in-frame clones, with some not included. The data hold around 150,000 clones, with 80% to 90% observed a single time. The sequencing sample was made of PBMCs. The receptors were sampled from a woman aged 18-29 years in good health and CMV-seronegative.

The genes are TRBV10-3 and TRBJ2-3; weak D call: TRBD2 (5 bases). V dropped 6 bases and J dropped 2 bases, with 27 bases sitting between them. The germline CDR1 and CDR2 sequences are ENHRY and SYGVKD. The CDR3 is made up of 19 amino acids. The CDR3 reads CAISDPSTGIGPFTDTQYF. The CDR3 nucleotides are TGTGCCATCAGCGATCCTTCGACGGGGATAGGCCCCTTCACAGATACGCAGTATTTT.

The V gene is TRBV10-3, the J gene TRBJ1-5; no definite D call. V was shortened by 5 bases and J by 1 base, with 12 bases between the two germline ends. This CDR3 is 15 amino acids long. Germline V gene sequence: CDR1 ENHRY, CDR2 SYGVKD. The chain's CDR3 is CAISPGEASNQPQHF. In nucleotides, the CDR3 is TGTGCCATCAGTCCCGGGGAGGCCAGCAATCAGCCCCAGCATTTT.